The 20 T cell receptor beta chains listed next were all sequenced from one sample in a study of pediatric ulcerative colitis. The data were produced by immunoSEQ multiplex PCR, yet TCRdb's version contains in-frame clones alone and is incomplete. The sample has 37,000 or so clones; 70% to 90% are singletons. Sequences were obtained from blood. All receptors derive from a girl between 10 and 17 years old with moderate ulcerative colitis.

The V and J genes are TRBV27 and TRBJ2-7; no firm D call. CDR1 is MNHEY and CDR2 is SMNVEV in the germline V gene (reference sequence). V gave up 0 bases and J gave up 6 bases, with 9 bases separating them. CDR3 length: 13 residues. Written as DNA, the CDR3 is TGTGCCAGCAGTTTATCTCCCCCCGGCGAGCAGTACTTC. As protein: CASSLSPPGEQYF.

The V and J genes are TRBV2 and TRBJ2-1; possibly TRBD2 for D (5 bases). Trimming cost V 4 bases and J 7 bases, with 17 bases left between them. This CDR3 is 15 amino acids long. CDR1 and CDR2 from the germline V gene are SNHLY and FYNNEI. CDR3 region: CASSAPQTSSNEQFF. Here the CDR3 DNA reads TGTGCCAGCAGTGCTCCACAAACTAGTTCTAATGAGCAGTTCTTC.

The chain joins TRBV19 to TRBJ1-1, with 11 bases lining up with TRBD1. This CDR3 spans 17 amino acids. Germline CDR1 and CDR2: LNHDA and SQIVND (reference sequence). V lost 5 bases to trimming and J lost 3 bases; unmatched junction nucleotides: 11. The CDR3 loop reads CASSRTGGGRSDTEAFF. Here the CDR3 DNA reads TGTGCCAGTAGTCGGACAGGGGGCGGCCGGAGTGACACTGAAGCTTTCTTT. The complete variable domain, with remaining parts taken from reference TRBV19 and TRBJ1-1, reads DGGITQSPKYLFRKEGQNVTLSCEQNLNHDAMYWYRQDPGQGLRLIYYSQIVNDFQKGDIAEGYSVSREKKESFPLTVTSAQKNPTAFYLCASSRTGGGRSDTEAFFGQGTRLTVV.

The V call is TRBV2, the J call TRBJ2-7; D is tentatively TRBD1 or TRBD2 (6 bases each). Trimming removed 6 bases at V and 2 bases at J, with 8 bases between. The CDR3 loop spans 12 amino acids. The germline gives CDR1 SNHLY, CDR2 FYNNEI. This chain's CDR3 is CASRGGPYEQYF. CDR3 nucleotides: TGTGCCAGCAGGGGGGGCCCCTACGAGCAGTACTTC.

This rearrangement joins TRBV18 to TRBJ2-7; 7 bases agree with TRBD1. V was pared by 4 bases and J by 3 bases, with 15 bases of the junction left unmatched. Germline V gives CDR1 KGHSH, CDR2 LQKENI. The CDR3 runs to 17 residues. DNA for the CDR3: TGTGCCAGCTCACAAATCATCTCGGATAGACAGGGCTACGAGCAGTACTTC. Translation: CASSQIISDRQGYEQYF.

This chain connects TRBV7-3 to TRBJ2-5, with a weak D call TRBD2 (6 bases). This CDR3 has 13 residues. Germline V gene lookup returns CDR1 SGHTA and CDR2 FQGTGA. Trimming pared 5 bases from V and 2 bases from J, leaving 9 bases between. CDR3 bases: TGTGCCAGCAGCCCTGGGACTCAAGAGACCCAGTACTTC. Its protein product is CASSPGTQETQYF.

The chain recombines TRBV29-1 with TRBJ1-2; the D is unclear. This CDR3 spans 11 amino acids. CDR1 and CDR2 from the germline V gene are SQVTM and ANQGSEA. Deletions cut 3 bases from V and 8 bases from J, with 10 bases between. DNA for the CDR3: TGCAGCGTTGATCCCGGGGTGGGCTACACCTTC. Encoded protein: CSVDPGVGYTF. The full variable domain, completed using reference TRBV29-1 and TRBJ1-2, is SAVISQKPSRDICQRGTSLTIQCQVDSQVTMMFWYRQQPGQSLTLIATANQGSEATYESGFVIDKFPISRPNLTFSTLTVSNMSPEDSSIYLCSVDPGVGYTFGSGTRLTVV.

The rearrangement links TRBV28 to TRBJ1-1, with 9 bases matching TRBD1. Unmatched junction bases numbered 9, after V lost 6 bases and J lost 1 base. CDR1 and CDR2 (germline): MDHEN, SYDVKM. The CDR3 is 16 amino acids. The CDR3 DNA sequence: TGTGCCAGCAGCCTCGTTACAGGGGGCGGGAACACTGAAGCTTTCTTT. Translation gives CASSLVTGGGNTEAFF.

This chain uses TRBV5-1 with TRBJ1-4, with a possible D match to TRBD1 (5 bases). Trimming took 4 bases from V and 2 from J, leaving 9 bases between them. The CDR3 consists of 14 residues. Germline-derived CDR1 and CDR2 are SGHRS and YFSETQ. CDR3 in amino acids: CASSQGGTNEKLFF. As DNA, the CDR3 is TGCGCCAGCAGCCAGGGTGGTACTAATGAAAAACTGTTTTTT.

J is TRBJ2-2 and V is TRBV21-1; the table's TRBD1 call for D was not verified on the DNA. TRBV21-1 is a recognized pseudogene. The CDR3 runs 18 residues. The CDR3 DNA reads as TGTGCCAGCAGCAAAGACGCAATTGGAACAGCAAACACCGGGGAGCTGTTTTTT. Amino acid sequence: CASSKDAIGTANTGELFF.

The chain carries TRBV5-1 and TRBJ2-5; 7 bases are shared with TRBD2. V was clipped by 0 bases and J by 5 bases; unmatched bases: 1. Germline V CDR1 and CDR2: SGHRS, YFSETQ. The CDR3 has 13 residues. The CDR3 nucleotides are TGCGCCAGCAGCTTGGCCGGGGGGGAGACCCAGTACTTC. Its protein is CASSLAGGETQYF.

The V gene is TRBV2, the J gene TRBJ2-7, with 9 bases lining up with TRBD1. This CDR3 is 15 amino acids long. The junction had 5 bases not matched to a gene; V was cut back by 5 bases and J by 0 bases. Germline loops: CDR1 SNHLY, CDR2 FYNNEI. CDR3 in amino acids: CASSRTGDGSYEQYF. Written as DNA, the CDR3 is TGTGCCAGCAGTCGGACAGGGGATGGCTCCTACGAGCAGTACTTC.

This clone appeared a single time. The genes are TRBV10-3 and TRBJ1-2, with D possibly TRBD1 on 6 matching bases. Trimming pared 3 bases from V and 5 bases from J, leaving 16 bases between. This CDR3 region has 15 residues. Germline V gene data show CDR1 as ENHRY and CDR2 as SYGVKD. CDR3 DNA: TGTGCCATCAGTGACCCCGACAGGTCTGGTTATGGCTACACCTTC. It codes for CAISDPDRSGYGYTF.

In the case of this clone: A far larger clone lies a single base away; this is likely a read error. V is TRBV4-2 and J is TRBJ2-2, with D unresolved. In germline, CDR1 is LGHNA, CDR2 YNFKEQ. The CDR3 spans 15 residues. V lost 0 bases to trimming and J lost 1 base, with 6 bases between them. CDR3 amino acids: CASSQEGENTGELFF. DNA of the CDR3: TGTGCCAGCAGCCAAGAGGGCGAGAACACCGGGGAGCTGTTTTTT.

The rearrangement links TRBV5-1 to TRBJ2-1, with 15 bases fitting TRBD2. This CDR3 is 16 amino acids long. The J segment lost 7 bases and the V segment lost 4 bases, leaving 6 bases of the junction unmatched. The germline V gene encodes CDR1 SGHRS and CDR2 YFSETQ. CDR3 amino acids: CASSAGLAGGPNEQFF. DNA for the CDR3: TGCGCCAGCAGCGCAGGACTAGCGGGAGGGCCGAATGAGCAGTTCTTC.

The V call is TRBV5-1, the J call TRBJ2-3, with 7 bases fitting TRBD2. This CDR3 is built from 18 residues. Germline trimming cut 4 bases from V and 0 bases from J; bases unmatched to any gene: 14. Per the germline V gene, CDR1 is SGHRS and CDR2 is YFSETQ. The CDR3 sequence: CASSEIIRAGLSTDTQYF. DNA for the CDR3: TGCGCCAGCAGCGAGATAATTCGGGCGGGACTAAGCACAGATACGCAGTATTTT.

The CDR3 is CASSQFNEQFF. CDR3 DNA sequence: TGTGCCAGCAGCCAATTTAATGAGCAGTTCTTC. The V gene is TRBV28, the J gene TRBJ2-1; D unresolved. The CDR3 consists of 11 residues. Trimming left V 6 bases short and J 7 bases short, with 7 bases between. Germline loops: CDR1 MDHEN, CDR2 SYDVKM. The full variable domain, with the rest looked up from reference TRBV28 and TRBJ2-1, is DVKVTQSSRYLVKRTGEKVFLECVQDMDHENMFWYRQDPGLGLRLIYFSYDVKMKEKGDIPEGYSVSREKKERFSLILESASTNQTSMYLCASSQFNEQFFGPGTRLTVL.

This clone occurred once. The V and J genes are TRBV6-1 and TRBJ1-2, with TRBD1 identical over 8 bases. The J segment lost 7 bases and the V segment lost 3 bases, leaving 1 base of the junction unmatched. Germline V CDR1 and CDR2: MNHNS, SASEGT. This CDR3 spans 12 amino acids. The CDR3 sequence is CASSETGVGYTF. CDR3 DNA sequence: TGTGCCAGCAGTGAGACAGGGGTTGGCTACACCTTC.

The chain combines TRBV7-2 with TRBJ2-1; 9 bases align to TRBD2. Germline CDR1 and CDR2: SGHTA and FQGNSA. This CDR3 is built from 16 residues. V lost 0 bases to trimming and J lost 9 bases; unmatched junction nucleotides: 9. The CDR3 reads CASSLAAVAGEAEQFF. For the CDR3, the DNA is TGTGCCAGCAGCTTAGCGGCGGTAGCGGGAGAGGCTGAGCAGTTCTTC.

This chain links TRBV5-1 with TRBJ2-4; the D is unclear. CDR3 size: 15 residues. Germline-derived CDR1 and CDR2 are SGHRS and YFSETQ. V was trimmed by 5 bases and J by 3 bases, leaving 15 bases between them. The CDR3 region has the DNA TGCGCCAGCAGTCCATCCCGGGTTGACAAAAACATTCAGTACTTC. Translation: CASSPSRVDKNIQYF.